This TCR beta chain was recovered during a study of control samples from healthy donors and cancer patients. The data were produced by immunoSEQ multiplex PCR, yet TCRdb's version contains in-frame clones alone and is incomplete. The data show around 94,000 clones, more than 85% seen once. Germline values: CDR1 SGHTA, CDR2 FQGNSA. The CDR3 spans 16 residues. Trimming removed 1 base from V and 1 base from J; junction bases left unmatched: 5. This TCR was sampled from a woman between 50 and 59 years old in good health. Sequenced: blood. The chain employs TRBV7-2 and TRBJ2-5; TRBD2 agrees at 8 bases. The CDR3 loop is CASSLVIAGFQETQYF. The DNA of the CDR3 is TGTGCCAGCAGCTTAGTTATAGCGGGGTTCCAAGAGACCCAGTACTTC.